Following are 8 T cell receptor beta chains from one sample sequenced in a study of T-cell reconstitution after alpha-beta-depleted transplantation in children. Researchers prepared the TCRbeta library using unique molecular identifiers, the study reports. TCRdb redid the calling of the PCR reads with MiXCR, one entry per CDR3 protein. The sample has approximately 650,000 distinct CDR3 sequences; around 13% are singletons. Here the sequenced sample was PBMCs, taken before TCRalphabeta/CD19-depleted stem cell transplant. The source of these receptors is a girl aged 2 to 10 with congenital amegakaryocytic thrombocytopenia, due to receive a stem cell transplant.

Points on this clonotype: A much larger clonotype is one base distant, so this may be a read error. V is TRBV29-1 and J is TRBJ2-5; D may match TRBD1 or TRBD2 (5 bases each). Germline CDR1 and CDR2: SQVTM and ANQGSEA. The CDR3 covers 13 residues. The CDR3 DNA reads TGCAGCGTTTTGACTGATACAAGAGGGACCCAGTGCTTC. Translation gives CSVLTDTRGTQCF.

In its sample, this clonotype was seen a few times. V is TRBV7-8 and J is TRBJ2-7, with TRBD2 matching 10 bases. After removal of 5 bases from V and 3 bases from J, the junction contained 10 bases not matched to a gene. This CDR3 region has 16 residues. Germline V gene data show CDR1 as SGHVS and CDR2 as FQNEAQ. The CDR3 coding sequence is TGTGCCAGCAGCAAACTAGCGGGGCTTACCCTCTACGAGCAGTACTTC. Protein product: CASSKLAGLTLYEQYF.

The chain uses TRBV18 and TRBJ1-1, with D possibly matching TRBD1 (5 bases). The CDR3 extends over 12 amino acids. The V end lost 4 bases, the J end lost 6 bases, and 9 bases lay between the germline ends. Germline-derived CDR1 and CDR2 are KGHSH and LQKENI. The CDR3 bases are TGTGCCAGCTCACTCGTGACAGCTGAAGCTTTCTTT. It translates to CASSLVTAEAFF.

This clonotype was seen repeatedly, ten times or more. CDR3 in DNA: TGTGCCAGCATGGACCGAACCTCTGGAAACACCATATATTTT. Its translation: CASMDRTSGNTIYF. The chain links TRBV7-9 to TRBJ1-3; D gene ambiguous. CDR1 and CDR2 from the germline V gene are SEHNR and FQNEAQ (reference sequence). The CDR3 consists of 14 residues. V lost 7 bases to trimming and J lost 0 bases, with 10 bases between them.

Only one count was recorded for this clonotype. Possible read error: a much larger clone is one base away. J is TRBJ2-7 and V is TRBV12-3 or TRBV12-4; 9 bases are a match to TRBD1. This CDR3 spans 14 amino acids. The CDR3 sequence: CASRRTGDFHEQSF. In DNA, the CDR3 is TGTGCCAGCAGGCGGACAGGGGATTTCCACGAGCAGTCCTTC.

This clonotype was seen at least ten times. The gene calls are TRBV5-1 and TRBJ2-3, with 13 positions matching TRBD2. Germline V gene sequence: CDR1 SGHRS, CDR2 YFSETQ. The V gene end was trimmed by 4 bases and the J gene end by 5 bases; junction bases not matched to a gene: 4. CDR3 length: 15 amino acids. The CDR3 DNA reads TGCGCCAGCAGCCACCGGACTAGCGGGGGAGATACGCAGTATTTT. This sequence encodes CASSHRTSGGDTQYF.

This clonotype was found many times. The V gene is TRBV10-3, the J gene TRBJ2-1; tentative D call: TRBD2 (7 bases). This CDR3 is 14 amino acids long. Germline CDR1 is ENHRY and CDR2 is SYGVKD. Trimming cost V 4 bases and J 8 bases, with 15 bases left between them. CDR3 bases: TGTGCCATCAGTGCCCGGGGAGGGGGATATGAGCAGTTCTTC. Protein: CAISARGGGYEQFF.

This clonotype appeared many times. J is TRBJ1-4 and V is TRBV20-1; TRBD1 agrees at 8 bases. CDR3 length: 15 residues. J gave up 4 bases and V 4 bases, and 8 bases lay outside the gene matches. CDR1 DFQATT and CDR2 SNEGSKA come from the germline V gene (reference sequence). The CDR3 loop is CSAKKPGGNNEKLFF. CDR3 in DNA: TGCAGTGCTAAAAAACCAGGGGGCAATAATGAAAAACTGTTTTTT.